This T cell receptor (beta chain) was found in a study of blood T cell repertoires in COVID-19. Across the study: Samples of COVID-19 (acute and convalescent) were obtained from the United States, Italy and Spain. Sample material is recorded as cDNA or gDNA derived from T cells, B-cell-depleted T cells, or PBMCs.

Study processing details: Quantification of nucleated cells was approximated via reference gene primer amplification. The method was immunoSEQ multiplex PCR; TCRdb's version includes in-frame clones alone and lacks a portion of them. Clone size and V and J calls were adopted from that table, with D and trimming inferred from the DNA. Here the sample spans 140,000 to 150,000 clones, around nine tenths being singletons. Trimming at V came to 3 bases and at J to 6 bases, leaving 3 bases not matched to a gene. The CDR3 loop spans 15 amino acids. Per the germline V gene, CDR1 is DFQATT and CDR2 is SNEGSKA (reference sequence).

The sequenced sample was peripheral blood. This chain uses TRBV20-1 with TRBJ2-1, with 15 positions matching TRBD2. The clonotype originates from a human donor in a cohort sampled during active COVID-19. CDR3 DNA sequence: TGCAGTGCTAGTGGACTAGCGGGGGGGCTCAATGAGCAGTTCTTC. Translating it yields CSASGLAGGLNEQFF.